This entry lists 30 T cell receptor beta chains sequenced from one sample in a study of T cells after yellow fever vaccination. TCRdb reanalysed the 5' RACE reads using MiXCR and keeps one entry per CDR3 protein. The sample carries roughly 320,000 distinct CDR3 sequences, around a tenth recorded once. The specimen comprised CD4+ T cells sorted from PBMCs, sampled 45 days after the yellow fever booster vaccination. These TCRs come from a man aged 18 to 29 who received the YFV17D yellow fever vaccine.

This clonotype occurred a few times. CDR3 DNA: TGTGCCATCGGCAGCGGTGAGATATCTGGCTACACCTTC. The encoded protein is CAIGSGEISGYTF. The rearrangement joins TRBV10-3 to TRBJ1-2; D remains ambiguous. The V gene lost 8 bases and the J gene lost 7 bases, with 17 bases spanning the gap. Germline V gives CDR1 ENHRY, CDR2 SYGVKD. The CDR3 totals 13 residues.

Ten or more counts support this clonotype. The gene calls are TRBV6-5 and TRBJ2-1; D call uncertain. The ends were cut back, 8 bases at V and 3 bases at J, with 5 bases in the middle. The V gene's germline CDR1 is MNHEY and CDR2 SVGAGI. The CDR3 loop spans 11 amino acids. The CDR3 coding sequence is TGTGCCAGCTGGCGCTACAATGAGCAGTTCTTC. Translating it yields CASWRYNEQFF.

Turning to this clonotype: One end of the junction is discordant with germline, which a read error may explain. CDR3 sequence (DNA): TGTGCCAGCGGCTTGAGGGGCCCCGATACGCAGTATTTT. Translating gives CASGLRGPDTQYF. The rearrangement uses TRBV5-6 and TRBJ2-3; D could derive from TRBD1 or TRBD2 (5 bases each). CDR1 SGHDT and CDR2 YYEEEE come from the germline V gene. The length of the CDR3 is 13 residues. The full variable domain, rest sourced from reference TRBV5-6 and TRBJ2-3, is DAGVTQSPTHLIKTRGQQVTLRCSPKSGHDTVSWYQQALGQGPQFIFQYYEEEERQRGNFPDRFSGHQFPNYSSELNVNALLLGDSALYLCASGLRGPDTQYFGPGTRLTVL.

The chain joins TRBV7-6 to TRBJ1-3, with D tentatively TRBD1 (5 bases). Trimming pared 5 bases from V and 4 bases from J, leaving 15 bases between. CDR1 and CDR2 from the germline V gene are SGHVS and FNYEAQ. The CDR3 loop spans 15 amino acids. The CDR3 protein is CASSRGTHQGNTIYF. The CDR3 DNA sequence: TGTGCCAGCAGCCGCGGGACCCACCAAGGAAACACCATATATTTT.

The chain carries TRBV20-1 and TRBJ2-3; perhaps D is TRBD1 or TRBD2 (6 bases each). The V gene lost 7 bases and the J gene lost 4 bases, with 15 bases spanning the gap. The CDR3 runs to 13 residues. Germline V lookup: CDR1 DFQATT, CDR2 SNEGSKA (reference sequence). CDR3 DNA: TGCAGTGGTTCACGGGGGCCGGCAGATACGCAGTATTTT. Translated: CSGSRGPADTQYF.

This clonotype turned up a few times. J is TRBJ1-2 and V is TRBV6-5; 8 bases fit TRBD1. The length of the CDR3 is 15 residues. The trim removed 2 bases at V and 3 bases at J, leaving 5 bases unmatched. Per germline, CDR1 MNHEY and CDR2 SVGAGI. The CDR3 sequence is CASSYTGQGDYGYTF. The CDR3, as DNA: TGTGCCAGCAGTTACACAGGACAGGGAGACTATGGCTACACCTTC.

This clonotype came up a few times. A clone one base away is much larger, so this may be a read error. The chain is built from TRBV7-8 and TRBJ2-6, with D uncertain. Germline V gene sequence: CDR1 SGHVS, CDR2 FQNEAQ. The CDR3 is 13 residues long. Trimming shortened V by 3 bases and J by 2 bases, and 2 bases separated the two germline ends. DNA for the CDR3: TGTGCCAGCAGCTTCCCTGGGGCCAACGTCCTGACTTTC. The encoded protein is CASSFPGANVLTF.

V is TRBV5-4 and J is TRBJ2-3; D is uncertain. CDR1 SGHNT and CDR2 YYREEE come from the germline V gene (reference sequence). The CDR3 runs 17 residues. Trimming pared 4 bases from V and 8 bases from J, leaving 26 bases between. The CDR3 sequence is CASSPSWAGPSLGTQYF. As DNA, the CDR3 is TGTGCCAGCAGCCCCAGTTGGGCTGGCCCCTCGTTGGGTACGCAGTATTTT.

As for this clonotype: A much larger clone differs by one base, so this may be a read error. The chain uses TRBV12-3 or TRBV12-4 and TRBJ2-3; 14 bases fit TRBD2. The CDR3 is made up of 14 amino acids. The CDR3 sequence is CASSRLAGGDTLYF. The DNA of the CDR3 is TGTGCCAGCAGCCGACTAGCGGGGGGGGATACGCTGTATTTT.

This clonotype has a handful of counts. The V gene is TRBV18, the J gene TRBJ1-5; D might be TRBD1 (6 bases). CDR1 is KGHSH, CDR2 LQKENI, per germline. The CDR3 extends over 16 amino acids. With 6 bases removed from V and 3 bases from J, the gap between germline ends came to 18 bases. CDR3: CASSPQPGQNNQPQHF. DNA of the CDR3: TGTGCCAGCTCCCCCCAACCCGGACAGAACAATCAGCCCCAGCATTTT.

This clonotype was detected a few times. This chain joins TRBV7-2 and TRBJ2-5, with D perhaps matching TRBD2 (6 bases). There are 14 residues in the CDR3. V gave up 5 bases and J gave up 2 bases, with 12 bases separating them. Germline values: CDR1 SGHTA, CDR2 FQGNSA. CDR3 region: CASSLWAGQETQYF. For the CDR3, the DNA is TGTGCCAGCAGCCTCTGGGCGGGGCAAGAGACCCAGTACTTC. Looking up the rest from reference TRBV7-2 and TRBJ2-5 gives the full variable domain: GAGVSQSPSNKVTEKGKDVELRCDPISGHTALYWYRQSLGQGLEFLIYFQGNSAPDKSGLPSDRFSAERTGGSVSTLTIQRTQQEDSAVYLCASSLWAGQETQYFGPGTRLLVL.

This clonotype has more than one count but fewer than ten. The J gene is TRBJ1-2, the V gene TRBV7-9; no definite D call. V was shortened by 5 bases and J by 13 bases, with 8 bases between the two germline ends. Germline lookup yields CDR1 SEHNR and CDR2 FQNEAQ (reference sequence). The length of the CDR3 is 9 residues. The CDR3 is CASSGTLTF. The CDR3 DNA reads TGTGCCAGCAGCGGTACGCTCACCTTC.

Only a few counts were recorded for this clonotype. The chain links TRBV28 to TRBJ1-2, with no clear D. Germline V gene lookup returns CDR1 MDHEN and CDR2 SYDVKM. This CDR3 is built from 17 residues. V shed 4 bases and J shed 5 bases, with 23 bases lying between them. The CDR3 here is CASSSILEGRLGYGYTF. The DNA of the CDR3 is TGTGCCAGCAGTTCCATCCTTGAAGGCAGGCTGGGGTATGGCTACACCTTC.

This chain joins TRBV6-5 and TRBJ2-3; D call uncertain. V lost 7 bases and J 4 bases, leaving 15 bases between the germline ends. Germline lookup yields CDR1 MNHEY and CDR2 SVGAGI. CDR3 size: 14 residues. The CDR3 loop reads CASTGPNPADTQYF. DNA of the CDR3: TGTGCCAGCACCGGGCCCAACCCGGCAGATACGCAGTATTTT.

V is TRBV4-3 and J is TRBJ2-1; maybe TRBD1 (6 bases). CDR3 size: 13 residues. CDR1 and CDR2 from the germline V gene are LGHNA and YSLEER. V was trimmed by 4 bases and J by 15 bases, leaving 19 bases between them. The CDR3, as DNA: TGCGCCAGCAGCCTTCAGATGGGGGACAAGCTGTTCTTC. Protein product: CASSLQMGDKLFF.

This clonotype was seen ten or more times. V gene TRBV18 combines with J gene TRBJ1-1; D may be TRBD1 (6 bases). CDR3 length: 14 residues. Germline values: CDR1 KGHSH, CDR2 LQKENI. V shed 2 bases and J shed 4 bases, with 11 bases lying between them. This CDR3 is CASSPSGGLTEAFF. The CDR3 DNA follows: TGTGCCAGCTCACCAAGCGGGGGCCTCACTGAAGCTTTCTTT.

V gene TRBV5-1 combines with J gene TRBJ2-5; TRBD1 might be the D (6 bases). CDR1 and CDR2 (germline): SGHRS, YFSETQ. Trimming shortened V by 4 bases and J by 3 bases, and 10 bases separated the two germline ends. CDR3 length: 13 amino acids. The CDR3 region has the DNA TGCGCCAGCAGCCAACAGGGAAAAGAGACCCAGTACTTC. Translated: CASSQQGKETQYF.

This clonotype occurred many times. The CDR3 coding sequence is TGCGCCAGCACCCGACGGACTAGCGGGGAAGATACGCAGTATTTT. Its translation is CASTRRTSGEDTQYF. The chain joins TRBV5-1 to TRBJ2-3, with 12 positions matching TRBD2. CDR3 size: 15 residues. Losses at the gene ends were 6 bases for V and 5 bases for J; bases not matched to a gene: 7. CDR1 SGHRS and CDR2 YFSETQ come from the germline V gene.

CDR3 sequence reads: CSVERRAADTQYF. The CDR3 DNA follows: TGCAGCGTTGAAAGGAGGGCGGCAGATACGCAGTATTTT. The V call is TRBV29-1, the J call TRBJ2-3; TRBD2 is a possible D gene (6 bases). The germline CDR1 and CDR2 sequences are SQVTM and ANQGSEA. The CDR3 spans 13 residues. The V end was cut by 2 bases, the J end by 4 bases, with 10 bases between.

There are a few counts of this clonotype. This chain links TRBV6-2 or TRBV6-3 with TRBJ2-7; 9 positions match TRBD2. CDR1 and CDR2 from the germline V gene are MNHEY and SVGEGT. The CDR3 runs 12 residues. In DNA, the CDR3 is TGTGCCAGCAGTTACTCGAGCGGGGGGCTCCGCGTC. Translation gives CASSYSSGGLRV.

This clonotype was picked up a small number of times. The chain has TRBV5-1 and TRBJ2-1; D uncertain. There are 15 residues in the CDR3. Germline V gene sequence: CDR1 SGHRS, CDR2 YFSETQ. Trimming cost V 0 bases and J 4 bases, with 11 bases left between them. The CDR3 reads CASSLDWRKYNEQFF. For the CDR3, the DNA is TGCGCCAGCAGCTTGGATTGGCGGAAATACAATGAGCAGTTCTTC.

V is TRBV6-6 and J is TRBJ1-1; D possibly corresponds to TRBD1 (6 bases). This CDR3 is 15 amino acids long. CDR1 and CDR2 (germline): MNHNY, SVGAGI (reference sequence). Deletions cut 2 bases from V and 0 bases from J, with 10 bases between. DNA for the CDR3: TGTGCCAGCAGTTACCCCGGACAGATGAACACTGAAGCTTTCTTT. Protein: CASSYPGQMNTEAFF.

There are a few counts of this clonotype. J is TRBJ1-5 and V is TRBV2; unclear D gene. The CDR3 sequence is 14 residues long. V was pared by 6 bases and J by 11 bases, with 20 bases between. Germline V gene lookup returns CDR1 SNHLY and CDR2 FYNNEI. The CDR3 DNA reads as TGTGCCAGCAGGCCGAGGTGGTCAAATCCGTCCCAGCATTTT. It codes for CASRPRWSNPSQHF.

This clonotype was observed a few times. DNA of the CDR3: TGTGCCAGCAGTCACAGCGGGGGGGCCTGGGAGCAGTACTTC. Its translation: CASSHSGGAWEQYF. The chain combines TRBV12-3 or TRBV12-4 with TRBJ2-7, with 10 nucleotides matching TRBD2. This CDR3 has 14 residues. V dropped 5 bases and J dropped 7; count of bases not matched to a gene: 8.

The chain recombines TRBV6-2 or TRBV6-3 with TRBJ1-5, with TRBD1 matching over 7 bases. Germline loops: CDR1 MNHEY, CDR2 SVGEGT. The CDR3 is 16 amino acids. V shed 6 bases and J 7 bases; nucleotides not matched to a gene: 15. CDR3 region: CASRPGWDRKGQPQHF. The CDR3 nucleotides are TGTGCCAGCAGACCCGGCTGGGACAGAAAAGGGCAGCCCCAGCATTTT.

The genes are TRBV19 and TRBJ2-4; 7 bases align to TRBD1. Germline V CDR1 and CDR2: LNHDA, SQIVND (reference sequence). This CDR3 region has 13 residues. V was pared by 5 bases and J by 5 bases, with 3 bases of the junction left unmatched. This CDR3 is CASSVGQENIQYF. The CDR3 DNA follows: TGTGCCAGTAGTGTAGGACAGGAAAACATTCAGTACTTC.

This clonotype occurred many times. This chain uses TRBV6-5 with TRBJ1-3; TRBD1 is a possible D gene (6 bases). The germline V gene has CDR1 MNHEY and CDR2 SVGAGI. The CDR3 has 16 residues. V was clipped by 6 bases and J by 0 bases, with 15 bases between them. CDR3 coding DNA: TGTGCCAGCAGGACCGAAGGGGGACTCTCTGGAAACACCATATATTTT. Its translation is CASRTEGGLSGNTIYF.

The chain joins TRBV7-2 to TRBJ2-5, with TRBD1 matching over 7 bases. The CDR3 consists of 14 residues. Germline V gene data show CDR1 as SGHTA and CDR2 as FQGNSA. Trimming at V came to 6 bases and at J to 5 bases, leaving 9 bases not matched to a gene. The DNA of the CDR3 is TGTGCCAGCAGATATACAGGGGTGGGGGAGACCCAGTACTTC. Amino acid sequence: CASRYTGVGETQYF.

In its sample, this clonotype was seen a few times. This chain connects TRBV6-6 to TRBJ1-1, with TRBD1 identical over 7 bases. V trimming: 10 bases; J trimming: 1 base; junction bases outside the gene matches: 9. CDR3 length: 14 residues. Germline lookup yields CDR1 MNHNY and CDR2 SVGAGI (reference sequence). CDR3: CANGEGGPNTEAFF. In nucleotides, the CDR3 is TGTGCCAACGGGGAAGGGGGCCCGAACACTGAAGCTTTCTTT.

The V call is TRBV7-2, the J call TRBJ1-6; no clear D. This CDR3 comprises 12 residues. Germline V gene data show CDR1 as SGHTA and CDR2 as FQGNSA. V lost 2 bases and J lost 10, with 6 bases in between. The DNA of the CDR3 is TGTGCCAGCAGCTTACCAAGCTCACCCCTCCACTTT. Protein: CASSLPSSPLHF.